This T cell receptor (beta chain) was found in a study of T cell repertoires in cytomegalovirus infection. Study background: From public TCR beta signatures came an indication of both CMV infection and matching HLA type. Study-level points and caveats: Dominating the ex vivo response were HLA-C-restricted CMV-specific TCR beta clonotypes.

CDR3 length: 14 amino acids. V lost 5 bases to trimming and J lost 4 bases; unmatched junction nucleotides: 8. This clonotype appeared many times. Its antigen is unknown. TCRdb called the reads again in MiXCR, with one record for every CDR3 protein. Of some 220,000 distinct CDR3 sequences in the sample, roughly 6.5% were seen once. Sequencing used PBMCs. The chain links TRBV12-3 or TRBV12-4 to TRBJ2-7; 7 bases are shared with TRBD1. This TCR was recovered from a human donor in good health (CMV status not recorded). Some clones in this sample may be carry-over from other donors' samples. The CDR3 region has the DNA TGTGCCAGCAGTATCGACAGGGTGGGATACGAGCAGTACTTC. Its protein is CASSIDRVGYEQYF.